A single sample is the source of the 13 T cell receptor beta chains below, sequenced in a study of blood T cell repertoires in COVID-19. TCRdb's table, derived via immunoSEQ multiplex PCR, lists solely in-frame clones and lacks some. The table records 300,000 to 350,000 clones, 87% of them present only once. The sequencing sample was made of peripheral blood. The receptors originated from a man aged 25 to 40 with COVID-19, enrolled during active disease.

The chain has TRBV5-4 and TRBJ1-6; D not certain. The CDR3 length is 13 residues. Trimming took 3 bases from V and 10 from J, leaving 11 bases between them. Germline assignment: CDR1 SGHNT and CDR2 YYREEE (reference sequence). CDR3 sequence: CASSSYPGSPLHF. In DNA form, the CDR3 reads TGTGCCAGCAGCTCGTACCCGGGGTCACCCCTCCACTTT.

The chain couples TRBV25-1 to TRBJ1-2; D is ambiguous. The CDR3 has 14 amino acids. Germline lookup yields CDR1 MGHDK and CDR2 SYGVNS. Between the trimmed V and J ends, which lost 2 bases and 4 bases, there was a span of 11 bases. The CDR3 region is CASSEIGALYGYTF. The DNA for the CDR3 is TGTGCCAGCAGTGAAATCGGAGCGCTCTATGGCTACACCTTC.

CDR3 DNA: TGCAGTGCTAGTGGGGCTAGCACAGATACGCAGTATTTT. Translation gives CSASGASTDTQYF. The chain employs TRBV20-1 and TRBJ2-3, with D possibly matching TRBD1 (5 bases). CDR1 and CDR2 from the germline V gene are DFQATT and SNEGSKA (reference sequence). The V and J ends lost 3 bases and 0 bases respectively, with 7 bases between them. The CDR3 covers 13 residues.

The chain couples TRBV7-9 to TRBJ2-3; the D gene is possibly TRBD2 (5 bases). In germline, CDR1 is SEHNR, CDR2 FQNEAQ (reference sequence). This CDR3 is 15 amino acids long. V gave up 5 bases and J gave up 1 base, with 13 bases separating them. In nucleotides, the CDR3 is TGTGCCAGCAGCCGACTAACGCTAGGCACAGATACGCAGTATTTT. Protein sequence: CASSRLTLGTDTQYF.

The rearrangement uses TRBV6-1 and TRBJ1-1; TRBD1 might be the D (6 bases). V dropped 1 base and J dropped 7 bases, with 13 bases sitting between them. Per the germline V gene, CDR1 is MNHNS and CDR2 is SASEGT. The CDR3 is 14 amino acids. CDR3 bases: TGTGCCAGCAGTGAAGGCTCAGGGGCGGTTGAAGCTTTCTTT. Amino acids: CASSEGSGAVEAFF.

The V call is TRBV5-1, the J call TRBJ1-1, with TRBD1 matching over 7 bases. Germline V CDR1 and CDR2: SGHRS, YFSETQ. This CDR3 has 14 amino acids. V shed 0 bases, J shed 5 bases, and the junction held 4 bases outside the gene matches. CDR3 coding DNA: TGCGCCAGCAGCTTGGAAAGGGGGCGAACTGAAGCTTTCTTT. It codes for CASSLERGRTEAFF.

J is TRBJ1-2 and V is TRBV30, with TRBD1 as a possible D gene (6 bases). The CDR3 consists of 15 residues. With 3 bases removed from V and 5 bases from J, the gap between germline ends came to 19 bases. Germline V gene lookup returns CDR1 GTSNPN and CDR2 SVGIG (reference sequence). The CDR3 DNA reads TGTGCCTGGAGGGCCCCGGTGGCAGGGGCGTATGGCTACACCTTC. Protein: CAWRAPVAGAYGYTF.

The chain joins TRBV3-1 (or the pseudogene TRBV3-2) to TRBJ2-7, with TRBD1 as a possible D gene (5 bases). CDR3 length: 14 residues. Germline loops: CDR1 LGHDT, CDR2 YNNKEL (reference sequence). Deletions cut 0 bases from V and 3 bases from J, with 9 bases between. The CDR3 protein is CASSQEGQYYEQYF. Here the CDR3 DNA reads TGTGCCAGCAGCCAAGAAGGACAATACTACGAGCAGTACTTC.

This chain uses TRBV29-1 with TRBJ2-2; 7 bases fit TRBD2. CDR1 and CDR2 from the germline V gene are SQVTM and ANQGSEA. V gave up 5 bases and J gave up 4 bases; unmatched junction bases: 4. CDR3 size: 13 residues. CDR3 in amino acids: CSVRAGATGELFF. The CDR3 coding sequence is TGCAGCGTTCGGGCGGGAGCCACCGGGGAGCTGTTTTTT.

In DNA, the CDR3 is TGTGCCAGCGCCGAGGCGGGACAGGGGGCCTTCGGGAATTCACCCCTCCACTTT. Its protein is CASAEAGQGAFGNSPLHF. The J gene is TRBJ1-6, the V gene TRBV7-9, with 12 positions matching TRBD1. The CDR3 is made up of 18 amino acids. V shed 8 bases, J shed 7 bases, and the junction held 15 bases outside the gene matches. Germline lookup yields CDR1 SEHNR and CDR2 FQNEAQ (reference sequence).

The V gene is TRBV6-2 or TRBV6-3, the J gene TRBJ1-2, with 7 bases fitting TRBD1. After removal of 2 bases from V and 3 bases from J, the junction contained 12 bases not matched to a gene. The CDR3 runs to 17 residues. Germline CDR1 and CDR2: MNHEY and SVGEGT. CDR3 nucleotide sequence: TGTGCCAGCAGTTACACCCCCCACGACAGGGAGTACTATGGCTACACCTTC. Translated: CASSYTPHDREYYGYTF.

As DNA, the CDR3 is TGTGCCAGTAGTATCTCGGCGGCAGGGAATGGCTACACCTTC. Protein product: CASSISAAGNGYTF. The chain links TRBV19 to TRBJ1-2; D may be TRBD1 (5 bases). The germline V gene has CDR1 LNHDA and CDR2 SQIVND (reference sequence). The CDR3 has 14 amino acids. The V gene lost 3 bases and the J gene lost 6 bases, with 14 bases spanning the gap.

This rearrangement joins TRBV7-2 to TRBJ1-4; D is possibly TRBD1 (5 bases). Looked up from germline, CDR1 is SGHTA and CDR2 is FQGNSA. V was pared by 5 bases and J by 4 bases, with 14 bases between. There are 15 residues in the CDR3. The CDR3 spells CASSGAGGFNEKLFF. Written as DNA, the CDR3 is TGTGCCAGCAGCGGGGCCGGGGGTTTTAATGAAAAACTGTTTTTT. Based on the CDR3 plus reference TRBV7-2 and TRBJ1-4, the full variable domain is GAGVSQSPSNKVTEKGKDVELRCDPISGHTALYWYRQSLGQGLEFLIYFQGNSAPDKSGLPSDRFSAERTGGSVSTLTIQRTQQEDSAVYLCASSGAGGFNEKLFFGSGTQLSVL.